This T cell receptor (beta chain) was found in a study of blood T cell repertoires in COVID-19. Looking at the study overall: Specimens from acute and convalescent COVID-19 originated in the United States, Italy and Spain. In each case, the material was cDNA or gDNA derived from T cells, B-cell-depleted T cells, or PBMCs.

Per the germline V gene, CDR1 is LGHNA and CDR2 is YNFKEQ. Between the trimmed V and J ends, which lost 0 bases and 8 bases, there was a span of 13 bases. The length of the CDR3 is 15 residues. Original processing methods: By means of reference gene primer amplification, nucleated cell counts were estimated. Sequencing was performed with immunoSEQ multiplex PCR; in TCRdb, only in-frame clones are kept and a portion is missing. D and trimming were read from the DNA, whereas the V and J calls and clone size are those reported in that table. The profile shows more than 250,000 clones, more than 80% of them singletons.

Sequenced: peripheral blood. The chain has TRBV4-2 and TRBJ1-4, with D possibly being TRBD1 (5 bases). The sequence was collected from a man in his late teens or twenties who had recovered from COVID-19. The CDR3 spells CASSQETGVLEKLFF. As DNA, the CDR3 is TGTGCCAGCAGCCAAGAGACGGGGGTTTTGGAAAAACTGTTTTTT.